One and the same sample provided the 20 T cell receptor beta chains below, sequenced in a study of T cell changes during pregnancy in multiple sclerosis. Clones were sequenced by immunoSEQ multiplex PCR, and TCRdb holds only the in-frame ones, with some missing. The table records about 68,000 clones, less than 95% of them present only once. Sample: peripheral blood, taken in the third trimester of pregnancy. The receptors here all came from a female donor with multiple sclerosis, enrolled in a pregnancy study.

This rearrangement joins TRBV29-1 to TRBJ1-1; D is perhaps TRBD1 (6 bases). The CDR3 is 13 residues long. Germline values: CDR1 SQVTM, CDR2 ANQGSEA. Deletions cut 2 bases from V and 1 base from J, with 8 bases between. The CDR3 nucleotides are TGCAGCGTTGAACAAGGGGGGAACACTGAAGCTTTCTTT. It is translated as CSVEQGGNTEAFF. The full variable domain, completed using reference TRBV29-1 and TRBJ1-1, is SAVISQKPSRDICQRGTSLTIQCQVDSQVTMMFWYRQQPGQSLTLIATANQGSEATYESGFVIDKFPISRPNLTFSTLTVSNMSPEDSSIYLCSVEQGGNTEAFFGQGTRLTVV.

The rearrangement joins TRBV6-5 to TRBJ2-3; TRBD2 matches at 9 bases. There are 15 residues in the CDR3. Germline CDR1 MNHEY, CDR2 SVGAGI. V lost 7 bases and J lost 2; bases outside the gene matches: 7. As DNA, the CDR3 is TGTGCCAGCAAACGTATAGCGGGAGTCACAGATACGCAGTATTTT. This codes for CASKRIAGVTDTQYF.

V is TRBV10-3 and J is TRBJ2-3, with TRBD1 matching 8 bases. The ends lost 8 bases at V and 0 bases at J; junction bases unmatched: 10. The CDR3 totals 16 residues. Germline CDR1 and CDR2: ENHRY and SYGVKD. The CDR3 coding sequence is TGTGCCATCGATAACGTCCACAGGGGGAGCACAGATACGCAGTATTTT. Its protein product is CAIDNVHRGSTDTQYF.

The J gene is TRBJ2-7, the V gene TRBV18; 8 bases line up with TRBD1. The CDR3 is 14 residues long. Germline V gives CDR1 KGHSH, CDR2 LQKENI. Germline trimming cut 3 bases from V and 6 bases from J; bases unmatched to any gene: 7. The CDR3 here is CASSPGDRGREQYF. In DNA form, the CDR3 reads TGTGCCAGCTCACCTGGAGACAGGGGACGCGAGCAGTACTTC. The full variable domain, with the rest looked up from reference TRBV18 and TRBJ2-7, is NAGVMQNPRHLVRRRGQEARLRCSPMKGHSHVYWYRQLPEEGLKFMVYLQKENIIDESGMPKERFSAEFPKEGPSILRIQQVVRGDSAAYFCASSPGDRGREQYFGPGTRLTVT.

The chain carries TRBV7-6 and TRBJ2-1, with D possibly being TRBD1 (6 bases). Deletions cut 8 bases from V and 3 bases from J, with 23 bases between. Germline CDR1 is SGHVS and CDR2 is FNYEAQ. There are 17 residues in the CDR3. The DNA of the CDR3 is TGTGCCAGCGCGGACGGCAGGGGATCTAGGGGCTACAATGAGCAGTTCTTC. Its translation: CASADGRGSRGYNEQFF.

This sequence joins TRBV6-5 and TRBJ1-1; the D gene is possibly TRBD1 (6 bases). The CDR3 loop spans 13 amino acids. V lost 5 bases, J lost 8 bases, and 15 bases lay in between. Per the germline V gene, CDR1 is MNHEY and CDR2 is SVGAGI. CDR3 residues: CASSRTAETEAFF. DNA for the CDR3: TGTGCCAGCAGTCGGACAGCCGAAACAGAAGCTTTCTTT.

The rearrangement joins TRBV19 to TRBJ2-2, with 8 bases aligning to TRBD1. CDR1 LNHDA and CDR2 SQIVND come from the germline V gene (reference sequence). V trimming: 4 bases; J trimming: 6 bases; junction bases outside the gene matches: 4. This CDR3 has 14 residues. In DNA form, the CDR3 reads TGTGCCAGTAGTACAGGGGGCGGGGCCGGGGAGCTGTTTTTT. It translates to CASSTGGGAGELFF.

The chain couples TRBV4-1 to TRBJ2-3; 11 bases fit TRBD2. The length of the CDR3 is 16 residues. Germline values: CDR1 MGHRA, CDR2 YSYEKL. V lost 0 bases and J lost 3; bases outside the gene matches: 2. CDR3 sequence: CASSQDLAGGTDTQYF. CDR3 coding DNA: TGCGCCAGCAGCCAAGATTTAGCGGGAGGGACAGATACGCAGTATTTT.

This clone occurred once. The chain is built from TRBV5-8 and TRBJ2-1, with 8 bases that match TRBD2. Trimming took 0 bases from V and 3 from J; bases not matched to a gene: 8. The CDR3 consists of 17 residues. Germline CDR1 reads SGHTS; CDR2 reads YDEGEE. CDR3: CASSLALSGRHYNEQFF. As DNA, the CDR3 is TGTGCCAGCAGCTTGGCCTTGAGCGGGAGACACTACAATGAGCAGTTCTTC.

V and J are TRBV6-5 and TRBJ1-5; possible D gene TRBD1, 5 bases. Germline CDR1 and CDR2: MNHEY and SVGAGI. The CDR3 is 13 residues long. Trimming left V 6 bases short and J 6 bases short, with 12 bases between. The CDR3 loop is CASSLGAGQPQHF. The CDR3 region has the DNA TGTGCCAGCAGCTTAGGGGCCGGTCAGCCCCAGCATTTT.

This chain connects TRBV5-1 to TRBJ2-5; TRBD2 is a possible D gene (6 bases). The CDR3 totals 14 residues. V shed 6 bases and J shed 2 bases, with 14 bases lying between them. Germline lookup yields CDR1 SGHRS and CDR2 YFSETQ. The CDR3 sequence: CASKSPGVQETQYF. The CDR3 DNA reads as TGCGCCAGCAAGTCCCCGGGAGTTCAAGAGACCCAGTACTTC.

The chain couples TRBV5-1 to TRBJ1-1, with 7 bases fitting TRBD1. The CDR3 spans 16 residues. Trimming at V came to 2 bases and at J to 0 bases, leaving 7 bases not matched to a gene. Germline values: CDR1 SGHRS, CDR2 YFSETQ. CDR3 amino acids: CASSFAGTALNTEAFF. DNA of the CDR3: TGCGCCAGCAGCTTTGCCGGGACAGCCTTGAACACTGAAGCTTTCTTT.

V and J are TRBV5-6 and TRBJ2-7, with D perhaps matching TRBD2 (5 bases). Looked up from germline, CDR1 is SGHDT and CDR2 is YYEEEE. The CDR3 extends over 13 amino acids. The V and J ends lost 2 bases and 3 bases respectively, with 9 bases between them. CDR3 nucleotide sequence: TGTGCCAGCAGCTTCGGACTTTTCTACGAGCAGTACTTC. Its protein is CASSFGLFYEQYF.

The chain joins TRBV19 to TRBJ2-5; 10 bases line up with TRBD2. V shed 6 bases, J shed 5 bases, and the junction held 12 bases outside the gene matches. Germline-derived CDR1 and CDR2 are LNHDA and SQIVND (reference sequence). The CDR3 totals 16 residues. CDR3 bases: TGTGCCAGTAGATCCGCTAGCGGGAGAAATTGGGAGACCCAGTACTTC. Its protein is CASRSASGRNWETQYF.

This chain connects TRBV11-2 to TRBJ2-7; tentative D call: TRBD2 (5 bases). The germline gives CDR1 SGHAT, CDR2 FQNNGV. V lost 7 bases, J lost 2 bases, and 21 bases lay in between. This CDR3 has 16 residues. CDR3 in amino acids: CASIPPPGRGTYEQYF. The DNA of the CDR3 is TGTGCCAGCATCCCCCCTCCGGGTAGAGGGACCTACGAGCAGTACTTC.

The rearrangement links TRBV30 to TRBJ2-7; no clear D gene. CDR1 and CDR2 from the germline V gene are GTSNPN and SVGIG (reference sequence). CDR3 length equals 15 residues. The ends were cut back, 4 bases at V and 1 base at J, with 17 bases in the middle. The DNA of the CDR3 is TGTGCCTGGATACCGTCGACTGAGAGATCCTACGAGCAGTACTTC. It is translated as CAWIPSTERSYEQYF.

The rearrangement links TRBV6-1 to TRBJ2-1; TRBD2 aligns across 11 bases. Germline V gene sequence: CDR1 MNHNS, CDR2 SASEGT. The CDR3 is 15 amino acids. Trimming took 2 bases from V and 8 from J; bases not matched to a gene: 5. CDR3 coding DNA: TGTGCCAGCAGTGAAATAGCGGGGGGGCCTTATGAGCAGTTCTTC. Translating gives CASSEIAGGPYEQFF.

The chain is built from TRBV19 and TRBJ1-2; a possible D gene is TRBD1 (6 bases). Per the germline V gene, CDR1 is LNHDA and CDR2 is SQIVND (reference sequence). The CDR3 extends over 16 amino acids. The V end lost 1 base, the J end lost 0 bases, and 12 bases lay between the germline ends. The CDR3 region has the DNA TGTGCCAGTAGTATAGCAGGGGATTCAGCTAACTATGGCTACACCTTC. Its translation: CASSIAGDSANYGYTF.

The rearrangement joins TRBV2 to TRBJ2-7; D remains unclear. The V gene lost 7 bases and the J gene lost 7 bases, with 14 bases spanning the gap. Germline V lookup: CDR1 SNHLY, CDR2 FYNNEI. This CDR3 has 12 residues. The CDR3 here is CASIGHTEEQYF. The CDR3 DNA sequence: TGTGCCAGCATTGGCCACACAGAAGAGCAGTACTTC.

The chain carries TRBV5-1 and TRBJ2-6, with TRBD1 matching 7 bases. V lost 4 bases to trimming and J lost 0 bases; unmatched junction nucleotides: 7. This CDR3 is 17 amino acids long. Germline V gene sequence: CDR1 SGHRS, CDR2 YFSETQ. CDR3 sequence reads: CASSSPGQSSGANVLTF. The CDR3, as DNA: TGCGCCAGCAGCAGCCCGGGACAGTCCTCTGGGGCCAACGTCCTGACTTTC. The whole variable domain, filled in from reference TRBV5-1 and TRBJ2-6, reads KAGVTQTPRYLIKTRGQQVTLSCSPISGHRSVSWYQQTPGQGLQFLFEYFSETQRNKGNFPGRFSGRQFSNSRSEMNVSTLELGDSALYLCASSSPGQSSGANVLTFGAGSRLTVL.